The source of this T cell receptor (beta chain) is a study of control samples from healthy donors and cancer patients. The germline V gene has CDR1 SGHRS and CDR2 YFSETQ. V was pared by 1 base and J by 5 bases, with 6 bases between. The CDR3 has 12 residues. Clones were sequenced by immunoSEQ multiplex PCR, and TCRdb holds only the in-frame ones, with some missing. In the table there are roughly 130,000 clones, 93% of which are singletons. The V and J genes are TRBV5-1 and TRBJ1-1; D is possibly TRBD1 (5 bases). This receptor was taken from a middle-aged man with head and neck cancer. Sequencing input: PBMCs. CDR3 coding DNA: TGCGCCAGCAGCTTGACAGGTACTGAAGCTTTCTTT. The encoded protein is CASSLTGTEAFF.